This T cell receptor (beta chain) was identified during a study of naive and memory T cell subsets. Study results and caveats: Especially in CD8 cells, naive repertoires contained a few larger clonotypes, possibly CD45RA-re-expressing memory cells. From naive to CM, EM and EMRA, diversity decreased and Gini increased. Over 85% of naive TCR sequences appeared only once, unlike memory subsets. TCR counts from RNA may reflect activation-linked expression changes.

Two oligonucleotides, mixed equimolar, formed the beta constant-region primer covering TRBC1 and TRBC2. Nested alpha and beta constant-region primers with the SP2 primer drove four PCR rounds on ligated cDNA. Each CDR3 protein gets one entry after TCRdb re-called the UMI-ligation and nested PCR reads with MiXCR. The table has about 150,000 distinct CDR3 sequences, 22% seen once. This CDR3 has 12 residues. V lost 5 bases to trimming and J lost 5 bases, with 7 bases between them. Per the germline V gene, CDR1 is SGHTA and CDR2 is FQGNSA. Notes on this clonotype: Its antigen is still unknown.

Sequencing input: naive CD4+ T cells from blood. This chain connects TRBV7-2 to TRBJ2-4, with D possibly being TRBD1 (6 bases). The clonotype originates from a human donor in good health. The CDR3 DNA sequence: TGTGCCAGCAGCCGGACAGAAAACATTCAGTACTTC. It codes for CASSRTENIQYF.